This note documents a single T cell receptor (beta chain) sequence. Its antigen is unknown. Base quality data are lacking; no much larger clone is found one base away. These data belong to a study of cytomegalovirus exposure and HLA in healthy donors (dated by TCRdb to between 2016 and 2019). For the study in its entirety: In an earlier analysis of 550 to 750 of the donors, roughly 300 Gb of sequence data and approximately 100 million unique TCR beta sequences from some 170 million T cells were reported. The later analysis used no new phenotypic data to find candidate immune exposures, relying instead on TCR beta sequences and their occurrence across donors. A later genetic analysis took genome-wide SNP genotypes for about 65% of the 666 donors and used that subset as a discovery cohort. All discovery cohort repertoires had been generated using a single sequencing platform. The number of typed donors differed by locus: roughly 629-630 for A, B, C, DRB1 and DQB1; 522 for DQA1; 606 for DPA1; and some 430 for DPB1. Of the approximately 400 genotyped donors, 65% to 90% fell in the genetic ancestry cluster associated with self-reported Caucasian donors. To predict cytomegalovirus infection status, the study brought together high-throughput TCR immunosequencing, statistical association of individual TCRs with disease status, and machine learning. Using immunosequencing, the study profiled T cell repertoires from 500 to 800 subjects and related those repertoires to cytomegalovirus serostatus. A later analysis re-examined previously published TCR beta repertoires from more than 600 donors and added high-resolution HLA genotyping to investigate patterns of TCR occurrence. In an earlier analysis of over 550 of the donors, high-throughput TCR beta sequencing was used to judge whether each TCR beta V gene segment behaved as functional or pseudogenic. Four to six DR-DQ haplotypes were handled as single units for association and clustering, since linkage in the cohort was strong. Among a few hundred genotyped donors of the cohort, an average of about 240,000 unique TCR beta nucleotide sequences were sequenced per donor, roughly 20% of them non-productive. Besides the first cohort of 666 subjects, a separate validation cohort made up of roughly 120 different subjects was used. HLA typing included class I and class II loci at four-digit resolution. Donor age, sex, ethnicity and CMV serostatus were collected together with the repertoire data. An early release covering some 640 HLA-typed donors comprised roughly 300 gigabases of sequencing data and 85 million to 100 million unique TCR sequences. The study aimed to test whether cataloging public T cell receptors could reveal signatures of past pathogen exposure. Broad study findings and their caveats: While some public TCRs were present in many individuals, most TCR sequences turned up only very rarely across donors. Compared with the approximately 670-donor mean, donors in an Asian-associated ancestry cluster had fewer N-insertions in productive TCRs, according to a later genetic analysis. CMV serostatus was the only immune exposure information available for the cohort. The classifier was reported to diagnose cytomegalovirus status with high specificity and sensitivity in both the original and validation cohorts. Correlated functional status among segregating V segments might be attributable to linkage disequilibrium, but an unknown experimental factor could not be ruled out. The 87-base-pair reads could not distinguish some IMGT-functional V segments, including TRBV6-2 and TRBV6-3, so those segments were excluded. It was suggested by the authors that the approach could potentially be generalized to other disease states and immunological phenotypes. In an earlier analysis of about 600 of the donors, most TCR beta V segments appeared in productive rearrangements about 87% or about 30% of the time, broadly matching IMGT annotations. Because HLA typing was unavailable for some donors at each locus, only the typed subset was used in association tests. Specific HLA alleles were associated with 16,951 TCR beta sequences at a false discovery rate of 0.05 in a later analysis. A later analysis reported that several top co-occurrence clusters appeared linked to parvovirus B19, influenza, CMV and Epstein-Barr virus. An association between a missense DCLRE1C variant and V-gene and J-gene trimming of TCR beta chains was found in a later genetic analysis and replicated in an independent cohort. In this cohort, only TCR beta chains were sequenced, and detectable features were limited by the absence of alpha or paired-chain data. A later analysis found that most CMV-associated TCR beta chains appeared HLA-restricted, with HLA associations seemingly driven largely by CMV exposure. According to a later analysis, TCR association rates differed among HLA loci, with DRB1 alleles showing the most associated TCRs and HLA-C alleles showing the fewest. In vitro tests confirmed that three of the cytomegalovirus-associated TCR beta chains recognize cytomegalovirus antigens. A group of highly shared sequence variants was considered likely to be a technical artifact of the sequencing pipeline. A later analysis found that HLA-associated TCR beta chains were more clonally expanded and had lower generation probabilities than equally common non-associated chains. When HLA alleles, especially DR and DQ, strongly co-occurred, attributing TCR associations to individual alleles was difficult. The study gave a list of about 170 TCR beta chains associated with cytomegalovirus. Roughly uniform sequencing depth across donors was assumed in presence/absence analyses, although this assumption may not hold. A further reported finding was that TCR beta sequences accurately predicted the HLA-A and HLA-B alleles for most subjects in the first cohort. Fewer than 20 rarely observed V segments, including chromosome 9 orphons, were excluded from the earlier analysis of several hundred of the donors because counts were too low.

Between the V and J ends, shortened by 0 bases and 3 bases respectively, the junction contains 13 bases. The germline V gene gives CDR1 as SGHRS and CDR2 as YFSETQ. The CDR3 runs 15 residues from the cysteine to the phenylalanine. Of all the DNA, just the CDR3 is kept, 45 bases in frame from base 1. The cohort consisted of some 670 healthy bone marrow donors. At the time of sampling, every cohort member was nominally healthy, though immune exposures that went unrecorded were likely present. The donor tested CMV seropositive and was one of the 289 seropositive cohort members. Each donor provided a peripheral blood sample, and peripheral blood mononuclear cells were used for TCR beta sequencing. The Qiagen DNeasy Blood Extraction Kit was used to extract genomic DNA from the blood cell samples. The library was prepared using the immunoSEQ multiplex PCR assay. For the multiplex PCR, a mixture combining 60 forward primers for TCR Vbeta segments and 13 reverse primers for TCR Jbeta segments was used. The CDR3 region of rearranged TCR beta genes was amplified from genomic DNA with a multiplex PCR assay. The amplified TCR beta libraries were sequenced on the Illumina HiSeq System as 87-base-pair reads. On the study's bioinformatics: In a later analysis, 80 million or so unique TCR beta chains were counted across the 500 to 850 repertoires, and around 10 million of these chains were shared by at least two donors. A nearest-neighbor algorithm error-corrected the raw reads and collapsed the reads into unique sequences, merging closely related sequences to remove PCR and sequencing errors. Alignment of CDR3 sequences to IMGT reference sequences was used to assign V, D and J gene segments. For a sequence to be retained, at least a six-nucleotide match to both a V gene segment and a J gene segment was required. A rearrangement was called productive if the CDR3 had no stop codons and remained in frame with V and J, and every other rearrangement was called non-productive. CDR3 was defined by IMGT convention, running from the second conserved V-encoded cysteine to the conserved J-encoded phenylalanine. In an earlier analysis of around 640 of the donors, sequences lacking an unambiguous match to a single V gene segment were excluded. In an earlier analysis of roughly 600 of the donors, a V segment was called functional when productive rearrangements were above 56.7%, and segregating when the standard deviation between donors exceeded 5%. To diagnose cytomegalovirus status from the catalog of TCR beta chain sequences, a statistical classification framework was built. A later analysis assigned V and J genes by comparing TCR nucleotide sequences with IMGT/GENE-DB human TR gene sequences. A later analysis assigned CDR3 sequences and most-parsimonious VDJ recombination scenarios with the TCRdist pipeline. A later analysis defined each TCR beta chain by its CDR3 amino acid sequence plus V-gene family, and excluded reads lacking a unique V-gene family. To address suspected cross-contamination and a sequencing artifact, a later analysis removed 592 highly shared, low-generation-probability nucleotide sequences. In a later analysis, a clonal expansion index was calculated for each public chain from normalized within-repertoire ranks of inferred template counts. In a later analysis, generation probabilities were computed with a VDJ recombination model fitted to out-of-frame rearrangements, and the resulting probabilities were checked against IGoR. In a later analysis, hypergeometric tests were used to score TCR-TCR, TCR-HLA and TCR-CMV co-occurrence, with a repertoire-size bias correction applied to TCR pairs. To estimate false discovery rates, a later analysis permuted the HLA or CMV assignments 20 times. In a later analysis, co-occurring TCRs were grouped using DBSCAN, with TCRdist sequence similarity added in when clustering inside HLA-allele-positive subsets. For co-occurrence clustering, repertoires with fewer than 30,000 or more than 120,000 public chains were excluded, along with a handful of repertoires with anomalous nucleotide sharing. Drawn from immuneACCESS, this table holds only the in-frame rearrangements with V and J called that TCRdb kept. Clones are partly lost; checked studies trace under half to an unresolved V gene and leave the rest unexplained. D and trimming were read from the DNA, whereas the V and J calls and clone size are those reported in that table. Present in this sample are around 150,000 clones, about 85% of which were seen just once. The ten largest clones represent about 2% of the sample.

Recombination connected TRBV5-1 to TRBJ2-7, with a tentative D gene TRBD1 over 6 matching bases. Sample: PBMCs. This TCR was recovered from a young man in good health and CMV-seropositive. The CDR3: CASSLGGGAFYEQYF. In nucleotides, the sequence is TGCGCCAGCAGCTTGGGTGGGGGCGCTTTCTACGAGCAGTACTTC. The CDR3, completed at both ends by the reference TRBV5-1 and TRBJ2-7 genes, gives the full variable domain KAGVTQTPRYLIKTRGQQVTLSCSPISGHRSVSWYQQTPGQGLQFLFEYFSETQRNKGNFPGRFSGRQFSNSRSEMNVSTLELGDSALYLCASSLGGGAFYEQYFGPGTRLTVT.